The clone carrying this TCR beta chain appeared a few times. Its antigen is not identified. The sample originates from a study of vaccination and CD4 T cells after COVID-19. Study findings and constraints: The authors identified 304 of 307 vaccine-specific clones in convalescent patients as spike mono-reactive.

Described treatment: roughly ten-day PBMC culture with coronavirus spike peptide pools or control peptides (ViraFEST assay). The unexposed donor gave CD4+ T cells before the COVID-19 pandemic (2011-2018). ViraFEST stimulated the growth of antigen-specific T cells using peptide pools and subsequently profiled their TCRs by sequencing. Researchers challenged CD4+ T cells from unexposed donors with SARS-CoV-2 S/N and four cold-coronavirus spikes, cells permitting. With the Oncomine TCR Beta short-read assay, DNA from cultured CD4+ T cells was sequenced. TCRdb analysed the PCR reads with MiXCR anew, one entry per CDR3 protein. The repertoire consists of a few thousand distinct CDR3 sequences, with around 24% occurring once and the leading ten covering 25%. Germline loops: CDR1 SNHLY, CDR2 FYNNEI. This CDR3 has 15 residues. Unmatched junction bases numbered 8, after V lost 3 bases and J lost 8 bases.

The rearrangement uses TRBV2 and TRBJ2-3; 10 positions match TRBD2. The specimen was CD4+ T cells from blood, cultured in vitro. This receptor was identified in a human donor in good health. CDR3 sequence: CASSERLAGVRTQYF. For the CDR3, the DNA is TGTGCCAGCAGTGAGAGGCTAGCGGGAGTGCGTACGCAGTATTTT. Based on the CDR3 plus reference TRBV2 and TRBJ2-3, the full variable domain is EPEVTQTPSHQVTQMGQEVILRCVPISNHLYFYWYRQILGQKVEFLVSFYNNEISEKSEIFDDQFSVERPDGSNFTLKIRSTKLEDSAMYFCASSERLAGVRTQYFGPGTRLTVL.